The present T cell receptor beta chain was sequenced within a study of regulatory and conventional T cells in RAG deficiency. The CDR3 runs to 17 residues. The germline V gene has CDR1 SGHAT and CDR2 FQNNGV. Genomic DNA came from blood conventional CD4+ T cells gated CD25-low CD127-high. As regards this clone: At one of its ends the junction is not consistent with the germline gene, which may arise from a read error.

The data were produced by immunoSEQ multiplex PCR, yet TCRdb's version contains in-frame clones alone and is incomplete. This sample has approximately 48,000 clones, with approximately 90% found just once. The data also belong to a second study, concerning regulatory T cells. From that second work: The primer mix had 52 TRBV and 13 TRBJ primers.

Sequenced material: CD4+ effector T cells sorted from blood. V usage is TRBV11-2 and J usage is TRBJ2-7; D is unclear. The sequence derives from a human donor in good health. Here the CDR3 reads CASSLARRGTSSHEQYF. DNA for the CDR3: TGTGCCAGCAGCTTAGCCCGGCGTGGTACCTCCTCCCACGAGCAGTACTTC. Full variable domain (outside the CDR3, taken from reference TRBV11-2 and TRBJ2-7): EAGVAQSPRYKIIEKRQSVAFWCNPISGHATLYWYQQILGQGPKLLIQFQNNGVVDDSQLPKDRFSAERLKGVDSTLKIQPAKLEDSAVYLCASSLARRGTSSHEQYFGPGTRLTVT.